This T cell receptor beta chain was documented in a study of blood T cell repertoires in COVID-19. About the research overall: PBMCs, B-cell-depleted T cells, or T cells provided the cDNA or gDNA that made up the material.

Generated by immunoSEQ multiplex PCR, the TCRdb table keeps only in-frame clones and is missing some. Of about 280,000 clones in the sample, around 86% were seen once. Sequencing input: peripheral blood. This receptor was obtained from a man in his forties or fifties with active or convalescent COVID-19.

The CDR3 DNA reads as TGTGCCAGCAGCTTTAAGCGGATTAACACCGGGGAGCTGTTTTTT. Translated: CASSFKRINTGELFF. The chain combines TRBV11-2 with TRBJ2-2; D is perhaps TRBD2 (5 bases). Trimming removed 3 bases from V and 2 bases from J, with 10 bases in between. Germline V gene sequence: CDR1 SGHAT, CDR2 FQNNGV. The CDR3 consists of 15 residues.